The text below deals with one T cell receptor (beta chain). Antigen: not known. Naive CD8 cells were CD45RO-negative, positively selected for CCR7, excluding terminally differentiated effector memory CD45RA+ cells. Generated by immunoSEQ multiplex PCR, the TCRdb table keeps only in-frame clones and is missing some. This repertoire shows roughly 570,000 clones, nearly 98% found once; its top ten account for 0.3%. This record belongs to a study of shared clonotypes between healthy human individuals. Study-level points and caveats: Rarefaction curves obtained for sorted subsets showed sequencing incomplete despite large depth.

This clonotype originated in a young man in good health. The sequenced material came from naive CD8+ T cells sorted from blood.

CDR3 region: CASSVGRGLDPQYF. The CDR3 bases are TGTGCCAGCAGCGTAGGCAGGGGGCTGGACCCCCAGTACTTC. The chain has TRBV9 and TRBJ2-5, with 8 nucleotides matching TRBD1. The CDR3 has 14 residues. Germline lookup yields CDR1 SGDLS and CDR2 YYNGEE. The J segment lost 9 bases and the V segment lost 0 bases, leaving 7 bases of the junction unmatched. Full variable domain (remainder filled in from reference TRBV9 and TRBJ2-5): DSGVTQTPKHLITATGQRVTLRCSPRSGDLSVYWYQQSLDQGLQFLIQYYNGEERAKGNILERFSAQQFPDLHSELNLSSLELGDSALYFCASSVGRGLDPQYFGPGTRLLVL.